The T cell receptor (beta chain) under discussion was sequenced for a study of T cell repertoires in cytomegalovirus infection. Overall study: Selection of CMV epitopes for the study included recently identified HLA-C-restricted and well-studied HLA-B-restricted ones. Public TCR beta signatures indicated both CMV infection and matching HLA type.

Comments on this clonotype: Its antigen is not known.

Study observations and caveats: The cumulative frequency of public TCR beta families distinguished individuals who carried CMV together with the relevant HLA.

Via MiXCR, TCRdb re-called the reads, giving one row per CDR3 protein. The table has roughly 120,000 distinct CDR3 sequences, 30% to 35% seen once. This specimen was CD8+ T cells from cultured PBMCs, taken from culture after CMV antigen stimulation. This receptor was obtained from a human donor in good health (CMV status not recorded). Some clones in this sample may be carry-over from other donors' samples.

CDR3 loop: CSARGSRDYEQYF. For the CDR3, the DNA is TGCAGTGCTAGAGGGTCCAGGGACTACGAGCAGTACTTC. V gene TRBV20-1 combines with J gene TRBJ2-7, with a possible D match to TRBD1 (5 bases). The V and J ends lost 1 base and 3 bases respectively, with 10 bases between them. The CDR3 runs to 13 residues. CDR1 is DFQATT and CDR2 is SNEGSKA in the germline V gene (reference sequence).